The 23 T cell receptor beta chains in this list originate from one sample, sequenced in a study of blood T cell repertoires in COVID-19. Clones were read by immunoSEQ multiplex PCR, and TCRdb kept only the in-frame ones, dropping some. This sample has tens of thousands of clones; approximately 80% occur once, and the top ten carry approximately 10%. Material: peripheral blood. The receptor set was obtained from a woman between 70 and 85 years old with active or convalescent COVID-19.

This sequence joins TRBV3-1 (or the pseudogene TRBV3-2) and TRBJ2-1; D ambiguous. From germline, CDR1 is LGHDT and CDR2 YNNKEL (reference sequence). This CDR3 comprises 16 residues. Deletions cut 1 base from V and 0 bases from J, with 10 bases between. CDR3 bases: TGTGCCAGCAGCCAAGTTAGCCGTAGCTCCTACAATGAGCAGTTCTTC. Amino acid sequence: CASSQVSRSSYNEQFF.

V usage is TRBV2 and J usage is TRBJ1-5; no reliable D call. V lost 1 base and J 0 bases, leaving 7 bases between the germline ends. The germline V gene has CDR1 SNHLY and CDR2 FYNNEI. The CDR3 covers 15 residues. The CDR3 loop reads CASSEGGLSNQPQHF. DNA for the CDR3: TGTGCCAGCAGTGAAGGTGGCCTTAGCAATCAGCCCCAGCATTTT.

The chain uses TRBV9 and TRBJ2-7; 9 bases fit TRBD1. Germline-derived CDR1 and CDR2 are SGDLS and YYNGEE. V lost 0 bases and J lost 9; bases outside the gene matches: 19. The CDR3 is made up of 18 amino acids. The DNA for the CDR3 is TGTGCCAGCAGCGTAGCTCCAACAGGGGGCGGCAAGTTTTTCGGGCAGTACTTC. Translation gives CASSVAPTGGGKFFGQYF.

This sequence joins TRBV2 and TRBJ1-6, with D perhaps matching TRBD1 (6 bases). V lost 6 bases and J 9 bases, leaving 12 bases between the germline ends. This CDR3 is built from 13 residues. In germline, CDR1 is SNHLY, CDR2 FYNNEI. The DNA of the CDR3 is TGTGCCAGCAGGGGGGCCCCGGGTTCACCCCTCCACTTT. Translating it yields CASRGAPGSPLHF.

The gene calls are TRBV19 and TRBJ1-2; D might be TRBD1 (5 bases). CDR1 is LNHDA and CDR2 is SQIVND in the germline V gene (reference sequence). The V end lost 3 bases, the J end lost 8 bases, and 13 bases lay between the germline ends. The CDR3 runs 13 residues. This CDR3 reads CASSIQGNKGYTF. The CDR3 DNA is TGTGCCAGTAGTATTCAGGGAAATAAGGGCTACACCTTC.

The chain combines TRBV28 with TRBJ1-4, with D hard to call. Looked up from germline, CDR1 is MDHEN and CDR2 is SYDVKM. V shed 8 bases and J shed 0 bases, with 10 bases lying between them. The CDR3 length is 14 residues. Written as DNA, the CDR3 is TGTGCCAGCGGTACGGGAGCAACTAATGAAAAACTGTTTTTT. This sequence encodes CASGTGATNEKLFF.

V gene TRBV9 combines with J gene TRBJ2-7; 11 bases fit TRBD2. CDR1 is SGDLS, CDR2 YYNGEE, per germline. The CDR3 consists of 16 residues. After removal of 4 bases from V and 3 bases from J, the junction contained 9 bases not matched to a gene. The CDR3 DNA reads TGTGCCAGCAGCCCCAGACCTACTAGCGGGGGCTACGAGCAGTACTTC. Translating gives CASSPRPTSGGYEQYF.

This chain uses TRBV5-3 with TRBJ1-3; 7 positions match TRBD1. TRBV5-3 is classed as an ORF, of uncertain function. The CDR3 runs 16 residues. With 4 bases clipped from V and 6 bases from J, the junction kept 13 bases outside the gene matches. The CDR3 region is CARSGTTGVGENTIYF. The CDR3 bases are TGTGCCAGAAGCGGGACAACAGGGGTGGGGGAAAACACCATATATTTT.

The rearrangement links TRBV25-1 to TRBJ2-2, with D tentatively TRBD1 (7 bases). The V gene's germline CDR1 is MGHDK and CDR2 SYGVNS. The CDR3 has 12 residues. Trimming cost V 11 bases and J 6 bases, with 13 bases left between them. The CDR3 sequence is CALQGEAGELFF. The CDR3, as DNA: TGTGCCCTCCAGGGGGAGGCCGGGGAGCTGTTTTTT. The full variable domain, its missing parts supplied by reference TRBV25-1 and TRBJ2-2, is EADIYQTPRYLVIGTGKKITLECSQTMGHDKMYWYQQDPGMELHLIHYSYGVNSTEKGDLSSESTVSRIRTEHFPLTLESARPSHTSQYLCALQGEAGELFFGEGSRLTVL.

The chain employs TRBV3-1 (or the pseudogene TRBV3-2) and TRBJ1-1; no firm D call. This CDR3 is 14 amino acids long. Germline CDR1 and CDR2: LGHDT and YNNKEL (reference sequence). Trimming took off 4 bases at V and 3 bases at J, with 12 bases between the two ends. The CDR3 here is CASSPQRDYTEAFF. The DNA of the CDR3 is TGTGCCAGCAGCCCACAGAGAGATTACACTGAAGCTTTCTTT.

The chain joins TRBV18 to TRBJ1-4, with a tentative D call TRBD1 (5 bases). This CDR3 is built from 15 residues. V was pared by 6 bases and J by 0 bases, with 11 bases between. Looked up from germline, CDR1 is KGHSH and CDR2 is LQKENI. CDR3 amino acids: CASSYWGSTNEKLFF. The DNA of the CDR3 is TGTGCCAGCTCTTATTGGGGCTCAACTAATGAAAAACTGTTTTTT.

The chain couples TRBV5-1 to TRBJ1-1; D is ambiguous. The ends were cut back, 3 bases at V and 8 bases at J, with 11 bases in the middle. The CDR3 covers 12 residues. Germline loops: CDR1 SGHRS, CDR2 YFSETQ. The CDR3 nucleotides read TGCGCCAGCAGCTCCACCCTCGAGGAAGCTTTCTTT. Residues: CASSSTLEEAFF.

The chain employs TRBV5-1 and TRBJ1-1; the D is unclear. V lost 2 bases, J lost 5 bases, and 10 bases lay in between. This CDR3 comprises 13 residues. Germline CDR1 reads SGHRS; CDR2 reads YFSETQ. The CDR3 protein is CASSFGGVTEAFF. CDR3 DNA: TGCGCCAGCAGCTTCGGCGGTGTGACTGAAGCTTTCTTT.

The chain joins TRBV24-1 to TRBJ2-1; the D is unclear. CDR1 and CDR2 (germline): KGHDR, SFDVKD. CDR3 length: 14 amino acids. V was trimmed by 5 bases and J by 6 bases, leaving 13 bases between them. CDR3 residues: CATSGTENSNEQFF. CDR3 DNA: TGTGCCACCAGTGGCACAGAGAACAGCAATGAGCAGTTCTTC.

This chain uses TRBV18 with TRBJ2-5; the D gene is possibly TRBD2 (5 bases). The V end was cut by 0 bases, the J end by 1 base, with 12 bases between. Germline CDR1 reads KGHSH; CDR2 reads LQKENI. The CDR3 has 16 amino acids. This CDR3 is CASSPPNGNSQETQYF. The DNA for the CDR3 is TGTGCCAGCTCACCACCGAACGGGAATTCCCAAGAGACCCAGTACTTC.

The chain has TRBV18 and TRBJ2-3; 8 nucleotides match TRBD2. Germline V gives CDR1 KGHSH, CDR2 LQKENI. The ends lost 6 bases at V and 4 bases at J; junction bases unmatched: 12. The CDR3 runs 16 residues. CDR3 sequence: CASSPLISGGPDTQYF. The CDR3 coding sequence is TGTGCCAGCTCCCCTCTTATCAGCGGGGGCCCAGATACGCAGTATTTT.

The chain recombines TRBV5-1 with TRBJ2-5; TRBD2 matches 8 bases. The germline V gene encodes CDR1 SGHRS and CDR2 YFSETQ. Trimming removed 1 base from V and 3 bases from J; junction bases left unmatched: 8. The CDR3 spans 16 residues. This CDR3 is CASSLNSGGGEETQYF. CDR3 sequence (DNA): TGCGCCAGCAGCTTGAACAGCGGGGGTGGCGAAGAGACCCAGTACTTC.

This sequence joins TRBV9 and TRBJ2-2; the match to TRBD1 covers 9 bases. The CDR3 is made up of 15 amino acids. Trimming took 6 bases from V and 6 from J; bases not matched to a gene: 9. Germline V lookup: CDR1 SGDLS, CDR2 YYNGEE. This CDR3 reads CASTLRDREAGELFF. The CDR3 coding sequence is TGTGCCAGCACACTCAGGGACAGGGAGGCCGGGGAGCTGTTTTTT.

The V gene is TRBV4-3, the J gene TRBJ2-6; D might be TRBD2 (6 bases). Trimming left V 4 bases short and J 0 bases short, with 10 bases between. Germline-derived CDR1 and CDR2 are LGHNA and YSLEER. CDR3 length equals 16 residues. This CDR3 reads CASSPGLFSGANVLTF. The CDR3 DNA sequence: TGCGCCAGCAGCCCGGGACTGTTCTCTGGGGCCAACGTCCTGACTTTC.

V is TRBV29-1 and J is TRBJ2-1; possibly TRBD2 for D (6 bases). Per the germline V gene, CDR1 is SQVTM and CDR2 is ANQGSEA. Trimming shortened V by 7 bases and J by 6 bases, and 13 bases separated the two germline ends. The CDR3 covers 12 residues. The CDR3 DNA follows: TGCAGCGCTGACCGGGAGACCAATGAGCAGTTCTTC. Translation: CSADRETNEQFF.

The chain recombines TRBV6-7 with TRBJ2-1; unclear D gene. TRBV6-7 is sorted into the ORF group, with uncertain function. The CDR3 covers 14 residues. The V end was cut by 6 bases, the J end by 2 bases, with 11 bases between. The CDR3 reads CASRPARTYNEQFF. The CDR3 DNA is TGTGCCAGCAGACCCGCGCGAACCTACAATGAGCAGTTCTTC.

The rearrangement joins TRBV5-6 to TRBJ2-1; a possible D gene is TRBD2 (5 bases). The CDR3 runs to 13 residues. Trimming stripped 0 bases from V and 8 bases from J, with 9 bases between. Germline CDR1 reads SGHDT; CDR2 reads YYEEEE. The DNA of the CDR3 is TGTGCCAGCAGCTTGGGAGGGTCGGATGAGCAGTTCTTC. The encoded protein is CASSLGGSDEQFF.

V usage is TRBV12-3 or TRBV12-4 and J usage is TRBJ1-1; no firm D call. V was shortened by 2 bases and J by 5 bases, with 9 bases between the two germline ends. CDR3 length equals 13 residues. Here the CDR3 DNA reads TGTGCCAGCAGTTTACTTATCGGGACTGAAGCTTTCTTT. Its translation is CASSLLIGTEAFF.